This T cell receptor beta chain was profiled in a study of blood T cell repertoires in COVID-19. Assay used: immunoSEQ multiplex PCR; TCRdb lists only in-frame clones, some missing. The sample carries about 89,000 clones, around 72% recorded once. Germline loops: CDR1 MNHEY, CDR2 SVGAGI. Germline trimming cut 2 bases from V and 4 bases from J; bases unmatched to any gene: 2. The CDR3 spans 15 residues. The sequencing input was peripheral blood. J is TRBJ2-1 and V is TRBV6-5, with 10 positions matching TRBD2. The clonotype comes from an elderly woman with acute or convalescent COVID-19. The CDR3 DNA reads TGTGCCAGCAGTTACAGCGGGGGGGGGTACAATGAGCAGTTCTTC. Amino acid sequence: CASSYSGGGYNEQFF.